The rows below give T cell receptor beta chains drawn from one sample of a study of CD8 T cells in ankylosing spondylitis. TCRdb itself ran the 5' RACE reads through MiXCR, one entry per CDR3 protein. The sample has 300,000 to 400,000 distinct CDR3 sequences, roughly 14% seen once. The sample comprised blood, either unsorted or a sorted T cell fraction (not recorded which). These TCRs come from a male donor with ankylosing spondylitis or in good health (not recorded which). CDR3s include the opening cysteine and the closing phenylalanine or tryptophan. The order of the fields is D gene, J gene, V gene, clone size, CDR3 DNA, CDR3 protein. A D gene is named only where the DNA matches it firmly. Some rows have no size entry. The others give once, few or many, or a class for an expanded clone.

D: NA; J: TRBJ1-4; V: TRBV20-1; size: NA; DNA: TGCAGTGCGCCCGGGACCGATGAAAAACTGTTTTTT; CDR3: CSAPGTDEKLFF
D: TRBD1; J: TRBJ2-7; V: TRBV9; size: NA; DNA: TGTGCCAGCAGCCCCCGACAGGGGGGCGCAACCTACGAGCAGTACTTC; CDR3: CASSPRQGGATYEQYF
D: NA; J: TRBJ2-1; V: TRBV5-1; size: few; DNA: TGCGCCAGCAGCCTTACGGACAGTAATCCCTACAATGAGCAGTTCTTC; CDR3: CASSLTDSNPYNEQFF
D: NA; J: TRBJ2-6; V: TRBV12-3/TRBV12-4; size: NA; DNA: TGTGCCAGCAGTTTGGGGATGGGAAGTGGGGCCAACGTCCTGACTTTC; CDR3: CASSLGMGSGANVLTF
D: TRBD1; J: TRBJ2-7; V: TRBV5-1; size: many; DNA: TGCGCCAGCAGCCCGGGACAGGGGTCCATCTACGAGCAGTACTTC; CDR3: CASSPGQGSIYEQYF
D: TRBD1; J: TRBJ1-1; V: TRBV25-1; size: few; DNA: TGTGCCAGCAGTGTGCTGACAGGGTCTGAAGCTTTCTTT; CDR3: CASSVLTGSEAFF
D: NA; J: TRBJ2-3; V: TRBV29-1; size: few; DNA: TGCAGCGTTGAAAGGAGGTCCACTAGGGATACGCAGTATTTT; CDR3: CSVERRSTRDTQYF
D: NA; J: TRBJ2-2; V: TRBV20-1; size: few; DNA: TGCAGTGCTAGAGAACTACGCACCGGGGAGCTGTTTTTT; CDR3: CSARELRTGELFF
D: NA; J: TRBJ2-3; V: TRBV2; size: NA; DNA: TGTGCCAGCAGTGTGGACGGTTACACAGATACGCAGTATTTT; CDR3: CASSVDGYTDTQYF
D: NA; J: TRBJ2-3; V: TRBV4-2; size: few; DNA: TGTGCCAGCAGCCAATTCTCGAATTGGGGCGGCACAGATACGCAGTATTTT; CDR3: CASSQFSNWGGTDTQYF
D: NA; J: TRBJ2-7; V: TRBV19; size: few; DNA: TGTGCCAGTAGTCCTACAGGGACGACGGCCTACGAGCAGTACTTC; CDR3: CASSPTGTTAYEQYF
D: TRBD2; J: TRBJ2-7; V: TRBV5-5; size: NA; DNA: TGTGCCAGCAGCTTGGGAATGACGGGACTAGCGGCTAATTACGAGCAGTACTTC; CDR3: CASSLGMTGLAANYEQYF
D: NA; J: TRBJ2-4; V: TRBV3-1; size: NA; DNA: TGTGCCAGCAGCCAAGAAATAGGGACACTCAAAAACATTCAGTACTTC; CDR3: CASSQEIGTLKNIQYF
D: NA; J: TRBJ1-4; V: TRBV25-1; size: many; DNA: TGTGCCAGCAGTGAGCGACAGAGTGCAACTAATGAAAAACTGTTTTTT; CDR3: CASSERQSATNEKLFF
D: TRBD1; J: TRBJ1-2; V: TRBV7-9; size: many; DNA: TGTGCCAGCAGCCCCGGACAGGGGGATGGCTACACCTTC; CDR3: CASSPGQGDGYTF
D: NA; J: TRBJ2-3; V: TRBV4-1; size: NA; DNA: TGCGCCAGCAGTCGCCTTTCGGGGGCAGATACGCAGTATTTT; CDR3: CASSRLSGADTQYF
D: TRBD1; J: TRBJ1-5; V: TRBV14; size: NA; DNA: TGTGCCAGCAGCCAAGAACAGGGGCGACAGCCCCAGCATTTT; CDR3: CASSQEQGRQPQHF
D: TRBD2; J: TRBJ2-7; V: TRBV5-1; size: few; DNA: TGCGCCAGCAGCCCCAGGACTAGCGCACCCTACGAGCAGTACTTC; CDR3: CASSPRTSAPYEQYF
D: TRBD2; J: TRBJ2-3; V: TRBV6-1; size: few; DNA: TGTGCCAGCAGTGAAAGCGGGGTAGGAACAGATACGCAGTATTTT; CDR3: CASSESGVGTDTQYF
D: NA; J: TRBJ2-3; V: TRBV20-1; size: NA; DNA: TGCAGTGCTAGAGCCTCGATGGGTGGGGGCACAGATACGCAGTATTTT; CDR3: CSARASMGGGTDTQYF
D: NA; J: TRBJ2-4; V: TRBV5-1; size: few; DNA: TGCGCCAGCAGCCCAGGGGAGTTGTCGAGAGCCAAAAACATTCAGTACTTC; CDR3: CASSPGELSRAKNIQYF
D: NA; J: TRBJ1-1; V: TRBV5-1; size: NA; DNA: TGCGCCAGCTCCCCTACTCCGGCTACTGAAGCTTTCTTT; CDR3: CASSPTPATEAFF
D: NA; J: TRBJ2-4; V: TRBV27; size: few; DNA: TGTGCCAGCAGTTTAAACATGGACCAAAACATTCAGTACTTC; CDR3: CASSLNMDQNIQYF
D: NA; J: TRBJ2-3; V: TRBV14; size: many; DNA: TGTGCCAGCAATATGGGGGCGCGAGGAGATACGCAGTATTTT; CDR3: CASNMGARGDTQYF
D: NA; J: TRBJ2-7; V: TRBV29-1; size: NA; DNA: TGCAGCGTTGGAAGGGGCGGCAGGGCAAACTACCGCTCCTACGAGCAGTACTTC; CDR3: CSVGRGGRANYRSYEQYF
D: NA; J: TRBJ1-3; V: TRBV4-1; size: NA; DNA: TGCGCCAGCAAAAATCCTGGGGGTAGAAACACCATATATTTT; CDR3: CASKNPGGRNTIYF
D: NA; J: TRBJ2-1; V: TRBV5-1; size: NA; DNA: TGCGCCAGCAGCTTGGAATTACAGGGCAATGAGCAGTTCTTC; CDR3: CASSLELQGNEQFF
D: TRBD1; J: TRBJ2-1; V: TRBV6-1; size: NA; DNA: TGTGCCAGCAGGCCGGGACAGGGGAGCAATGAGCAGTTCTTC; CDR3: CASRPGQGSNEQFF
D: NA; J: TRBJ2-2; V: TRBV7-2; size: few; DNA: TGTGCCAGCAGCTTAGGGGGGGTGGCCGGGGAGCTGTTTTTT; CDR3: CASSLGGVAGELFF
D: TRBD1; J: TRBJ1-1; V: TRBV5-1; size: many; DNA: TGCGCCAGCAGCACACACCACGGACAGGGGGTCACTGAAGCTTTCTTT; CDR3: CASSTHHGQGVTEAFF
D: NA; J: TRBJ2-3; V: TRBV2; size: few; DNA: TGTGCCAGCAGTGGACAGGTACTGGGCACAGATACGCAGTATTTT; CDR3: CASSGQVLGTDTQYF
D: NA; J: TRBJ1-3; V: TRBV5-4; size: few; DNA: TGTGCCAGCAGCTTGAGTCGAGGACGGAGCTCTGGAAACACCATATATTTT; CDR3: CASSLSRGRSSGNTIYF
D: NA; J: TRBJ2-5; V: TRBV14; size: few; DNA: TGTGCCACCTCCACTAGAGATCAAGAGACCCAGTACTTC; CDR3: CATSTRDQETQYF
D: TRBD1; J: TRBJ2-1; V: TRBV5-1; size: NA; DNA: TGCGCCAGCAGCGCCCAGCCCGGGACAGACCTGTTCTTC; CDR3: CASSAQPGTDLFF
D: NA; J: TRBJ1-2; V: TRBV29-1; size: few; DNA: TGCAGCGTTGATGACGCAGGGCAAGGCTACACCTTC; CDR3: CSVDDAGQGYTF
D: NA; J: TRBJ1-1; V: TRBV12-3/TRBV12-4; size: few; DNA: TGTGCCAGCCTGGGAAGCGGGGGCGGCCCGAACACTGAAGCTTTCTTT; CDR3: CASLGSGGGPNTEAFF
D: NA; J: TRBJ2-5; V: TRBV7-2; size: NA; DNA: TGTGCCAGCAGCCCCGGTAATAGCGGACTAGAGACCCAGTACTTC; CDR3: CASSPGNSGLETQYF
D: TRBD1; J: TRBJ1-2; V: TRBV15; size: NA; DNA: TGTGCCACCAGCAGAGGACCCGGGACAGGGGTCTATGGCTACACCTTC; CDR3: CATSRGPGTGVYGYTF
D: NA; J: TRBJ2-1; V: TRBV30; size: few; DNA: TGTGCCTGGGGGGGAGGGGGGCCCGAGAAATACAATGAGCAGTTCTTC; CDR3: CAWGGGGPEKYNEQFF
D: NA; J: TRBJ1-3; V: TRBV10-3; size: few; DNA: TGTGCCATCAACCCCGGGACCGCTTGGGACACCATATATTTT; CDR3: CAINPGTAWDTIYF
D: TRBD2; J: TRBJ2-7; V: TRBV12-3/TRBV12-4; size: many; DNA: TGTGCCAGCAGTTCCCTACTAGCGTCGGGCTACGAGCAGTACTTC; CDR3: CASSSLLASGYEQYF
D: NA; J: TRBJ1-2; V: TRBV30; size: few; DNA: TGTGCCTGGAATAACGGGACGACCTATGGCTACACCTTC; CDR3: CAWNNGTTYGYTF
D: TRBD1; J: TRBJ2-3; V: TRBV20-1; size: NA; DNA: TGCAGTGCTAGAGATCAAGCACAGGGGACCAAGGGTACGCAGTATTTT; CDR3: CSARDQAQGTKGTQYF
D: NA; J: TRBJ2-2; V: TRBV29-1; size: many; DNA: TGCAGCGTTGGCGGGTTTACCGGGGAGCTGTTTTTT; CDR3: CSVGGFTGELFF
D: NA; J: TRBJ2-3; V: TRBV5-1; size: NA; DNA: TGCGCCAGCAGACCCAATCCAGCGCGGGGGCTCACAGATACGCAGTATTTT; CDR3: CASRPNPARGLTDTQYF
D: NA; J: TRBJ2-1; V: TRBV6-1; size: NA; DNA: TGTGCCAGCAGTGAAGCTTGGCTGATCAATGAGCAGTTCTTC; CDR3: CASSEAWLINEQFF
D: TRBD1; J: TRBJ1-2; V: TRBV11-2; size: few; DNA: TGTGCCAGCAGCTCCGGGACAGCGGGCTATGGCTACACCTTC; CDR3: CASSSGTAGYGYTF
D: NA; J: TRBJ2-3; V: TRBV4-2; size: few; DNA: TGTGCCAGCAGCCAAGAGTGGGCGGGGACCACAGATACGCAGTATTTT; CDR3: CASSQEWAGTTDTQYF
D: NA; J: TRBJ1-2; V: TRBV20-1; size: NA; DNA: TGCAGTGCTAGAGATCCCGAAGGTGTGACTGGGGGCTACACCTTC; CDR3: CSARDPEGVTGGYTF
D: TRBD2; J: TRBJ2-3; V: TRBV10-3; size: NA; DNA: TGTGCCATCGCCAGGACTAGCGGGAGGGAAGATACGCAGTATTTT; CDR3: CAIARTSGREDTQYF
D: NA; J: TRBJ2-3; V: TRBV11-2; size: many; DNA: TGTGCCAGCAGCCCTAGCACGGGGCTGAGGGCTTCGAGAGATACGCAGTATTTT; CDR3: CASSPSTGLRASRDTQYF
D: NA; J: TRBJ2-3; V: TRBV2; size: NA; DNA: TGTGCCAGCAGTGATCGCACTCGCAGTCGGGATACGCAGTATTTT; CDR3: CASSDRTRSRDTQYF
D: NA; J: TRBJ2-7; V: TRBV27; size: few; DNA: TGTGCCAGCAGTTTACGATTCCCCGGGACGGCTTCCTACGAGCAGTACTTC; CDR3: CASSLRFPGTASYEQYF
D: NA; J: TRBJ2-7; V: TRBV7-9; size: NA; DNA: TGTGCCAGCACCACTGCAGTCCCCTCCTACGAGCAGTACTTC; CDR3: CASTTAVPSYEQYF
D: NA; J: TRBJ1-2; V: TRBV12-3/TRBV12-4; size: few; DNA: TGTGCCAGCAGTCACGCCTCCGGGGGCGAAAACTATGGCTACACCTTC; CDR3: CASSHASGGENYGYTF
D: NA; J: TRBJ1-2; V: TRBV5-5; size: few; DNA: TGTGCCAGCAGCTTGCTTCCAGGACGTAACTATGGCTACACCTTC; CDR3: CASSLLPGRNYGYTF
D: NA; J: TRBJ2-5; V: TRBV7-7; size: NA; DNA: TGTGCCAGCAGCATCGACCCAGGGAGTGCGGAGACCCAGTACTTC; CDR3: CASSIDPGSAETQYF
D: NA; J: TRBJ2-2; V: TRBV29-1; size: few; DNA: TGCAGCGTTGAATCGATCCGGCCCGGGGAGCTGTTTTTT; CDR3: CSVESIRPGELFF
D: NA; J: TRBJ2-7; V: TRBV7-8; size: NA; DNA: TGTGCCAGCAGCTTAGGTAACAGGGCGAACCACGAGCAGTACTTC; CDR3: CASSLGNRANHEQYF
D: NA; J: TRBJ2-3; V: TRBV5-1; size: NA; DNA: TGCGCCAGCAGCTCCATTAGCGGAAGCACAGATACGCAGTATTTT; CDR3: CASSSISGSTDTQYF